This T cell receptor (beta chain) stems from a study of blood T cell repertoires in COVID-19. Overall study context: T cells, B-cell-depleted T cells, or PBMCs provided the cDNA or gDNA that served as material.

Data came from immunoSEQ multiplex PCR; TCRdb stores just in-frame clones and leaves some out. The sample contains roughly 150,000 clones, more than 80% of which appear only once. The CDR3 has 14 residues. Germline V lookup: CDR1 SEHNR, CDR2 FQNEAQ (reference sequence). V dropped 2 bases and J dropped 0 bases, with 5 bases sitting between them. This sequence joins TRBV7-9 and TRBJ2-4; D gene uncertain. Sequenced material: peripheral blood. The clonotype originates from a man between 60 and 75 years old with acute or convalescent COVID-19. CDR3 region: CASSLTIAKNIQYF. DNA of the CDR3: TGTGCCAGCAGCTTAACTATAGCCAAAAACATTCAGTACTTC.